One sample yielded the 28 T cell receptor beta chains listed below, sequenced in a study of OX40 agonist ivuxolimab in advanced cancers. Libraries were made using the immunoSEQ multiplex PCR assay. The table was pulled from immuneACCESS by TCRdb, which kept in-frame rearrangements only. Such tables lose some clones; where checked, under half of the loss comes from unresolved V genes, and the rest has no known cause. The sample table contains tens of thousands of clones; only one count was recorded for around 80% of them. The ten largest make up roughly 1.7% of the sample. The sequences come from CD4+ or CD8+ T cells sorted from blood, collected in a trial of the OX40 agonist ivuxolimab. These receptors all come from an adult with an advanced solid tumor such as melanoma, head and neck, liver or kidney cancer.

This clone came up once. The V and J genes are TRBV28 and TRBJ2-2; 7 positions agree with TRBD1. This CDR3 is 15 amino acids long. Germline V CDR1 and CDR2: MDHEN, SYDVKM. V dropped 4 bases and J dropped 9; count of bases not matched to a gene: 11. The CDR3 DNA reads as TGTGCCAGCAGTTCTCCGGGACAGCCCGTTAGGGAGCTGTTTTTT. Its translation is CASSSPGQPVRELFF.

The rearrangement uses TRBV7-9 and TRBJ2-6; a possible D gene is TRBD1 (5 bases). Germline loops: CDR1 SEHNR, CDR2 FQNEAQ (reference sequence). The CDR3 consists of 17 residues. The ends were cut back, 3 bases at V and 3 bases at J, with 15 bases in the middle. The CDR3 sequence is CASSFHQGRSGANVLTF. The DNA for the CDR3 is TGTGCCAGCAGCTTCCATCAGGGTCGCAGTGGGGCCAACGTCCTGACTTTC.

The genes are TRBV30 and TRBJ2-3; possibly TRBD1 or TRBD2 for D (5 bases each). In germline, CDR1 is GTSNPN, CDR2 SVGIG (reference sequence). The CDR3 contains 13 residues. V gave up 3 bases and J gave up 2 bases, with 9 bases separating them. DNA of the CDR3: TGTGCCTGGAGCAGGGACCTCACAGATACGCAGTATTTT. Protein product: CAWSRDLTDTQYF.

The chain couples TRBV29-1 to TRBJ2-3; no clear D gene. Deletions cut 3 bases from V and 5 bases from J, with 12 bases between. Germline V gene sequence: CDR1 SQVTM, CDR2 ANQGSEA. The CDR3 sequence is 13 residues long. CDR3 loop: CSVDDGPGDTQYF. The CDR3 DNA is TGCAGCGTTGACGACGGGCCCGGAGATACGCAGTATTTT.

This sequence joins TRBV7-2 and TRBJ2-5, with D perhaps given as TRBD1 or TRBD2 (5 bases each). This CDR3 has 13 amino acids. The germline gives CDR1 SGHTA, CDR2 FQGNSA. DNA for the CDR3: TGTGCTATGGAGGACACCGGCAGGGAAACCCAGTACTTC. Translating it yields CAMEDTGRETQYF. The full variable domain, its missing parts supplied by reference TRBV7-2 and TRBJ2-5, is GAGVSQSPSNKVTEKGKDVELRCDPISGHTALYWYRQSLGQGLEFLIYFQGNSAPDKSGLPSDRFSAERTGGSVSTLTIQRTQQEDSAVYLCAMEDTGRETQYFGPGTRLLVL.

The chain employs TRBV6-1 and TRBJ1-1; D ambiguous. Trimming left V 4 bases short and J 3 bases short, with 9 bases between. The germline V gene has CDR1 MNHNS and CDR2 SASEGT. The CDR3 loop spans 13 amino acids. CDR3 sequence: CASSGRGDTEAFF. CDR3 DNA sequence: TGTGCCAGCAGTGGGCGTGGGGACACTGAAGCTTTCTTT.

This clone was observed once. CDR3 nucleotides: TGCAGCGTGCTAACGGGACACCTAAATTCACCCCTCCACTTT. It specifies CSVLTGHLNSPLHF. This chain connects TRBV29-1 to TRBJ1-6; maybe TRBD1 (6 bases). This CDR3 contains 14 residues. V dropped 6 bases and J dropped 7 bases, with 16 bases sitting between them. CDR1 is SQVTM and CDR2 is ANQGSEA in the germline V gene.

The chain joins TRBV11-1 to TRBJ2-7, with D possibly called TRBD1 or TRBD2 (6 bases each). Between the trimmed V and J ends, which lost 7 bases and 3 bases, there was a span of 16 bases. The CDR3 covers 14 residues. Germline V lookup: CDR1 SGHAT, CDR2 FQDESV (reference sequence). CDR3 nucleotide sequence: TGTGCCAGCACCCCCTGGGGGGCCAGCTACGAGCAGTACTTC. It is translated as CASTPWGASYEQYF.

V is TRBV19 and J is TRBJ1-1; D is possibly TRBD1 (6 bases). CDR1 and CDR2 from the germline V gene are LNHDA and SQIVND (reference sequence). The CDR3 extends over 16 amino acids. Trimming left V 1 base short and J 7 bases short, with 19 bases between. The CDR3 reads CASSIGDGGRYGEAFF. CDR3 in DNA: TGTGCCAGTAGTATAGGGGACGGGGGGCGCTATGGTGAAGCTTTCTTT.

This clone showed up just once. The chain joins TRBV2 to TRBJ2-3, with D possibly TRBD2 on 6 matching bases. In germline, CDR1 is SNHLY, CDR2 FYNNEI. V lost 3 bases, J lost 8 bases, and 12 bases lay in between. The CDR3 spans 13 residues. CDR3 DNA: TGTGCCAGCAGTGAGGTAGAGGGAGGTACGCAGTATTTT. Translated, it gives CASSEVEGGTQYF.

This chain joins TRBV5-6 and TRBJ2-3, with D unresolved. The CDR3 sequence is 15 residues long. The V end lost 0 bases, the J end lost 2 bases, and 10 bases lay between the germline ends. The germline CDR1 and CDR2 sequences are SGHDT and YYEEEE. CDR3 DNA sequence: TGTGCCAGCAGCTTGGTCTCCCCCCTCACAGATACGCAGTATTTT. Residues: CASSLVSPLTDTQYF.

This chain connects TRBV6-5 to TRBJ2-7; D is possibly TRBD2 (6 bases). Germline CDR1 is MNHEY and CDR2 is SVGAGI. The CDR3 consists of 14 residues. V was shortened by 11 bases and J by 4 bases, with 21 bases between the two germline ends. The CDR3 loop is CAVSAGPPGYEQYF. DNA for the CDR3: TGTGCCGTCTCTGCGGGACCCCCTGGATACGAGCAGTACTTC.

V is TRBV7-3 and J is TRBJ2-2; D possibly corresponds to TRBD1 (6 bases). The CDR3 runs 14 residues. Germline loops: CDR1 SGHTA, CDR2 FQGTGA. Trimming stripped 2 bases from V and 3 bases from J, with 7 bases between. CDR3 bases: TGTGCCAGCAGCTTAGGGGGCTACACCGGGGAGCTGTTTTTT. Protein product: CASSLGGYTGELFF.

The CDR3 nucleotides are TGCGCCAGCAGCTTCCGCTCTGGGGCCAACGTCCTGACTTTC. This encodes CASSFRSGANVLTF. This sequence joins TRBV5-1 and TRBJ2-6; D is ambiguous. The germline gives CDR1 SGHRS, CDR2 YFSETQ. CDR3 size: 14 residues. V lost 2 bases and J lost 0, with 3 bases in between.

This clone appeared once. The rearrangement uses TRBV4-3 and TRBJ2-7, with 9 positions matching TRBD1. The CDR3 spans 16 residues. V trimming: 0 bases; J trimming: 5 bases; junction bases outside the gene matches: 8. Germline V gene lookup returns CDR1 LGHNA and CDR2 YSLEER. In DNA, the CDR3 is TGCGCCAGCAGCCAAGACCCACAGGGGGCGAGGAACGAGCAGTACTTC. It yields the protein CASSQDPQGARNEQYF.

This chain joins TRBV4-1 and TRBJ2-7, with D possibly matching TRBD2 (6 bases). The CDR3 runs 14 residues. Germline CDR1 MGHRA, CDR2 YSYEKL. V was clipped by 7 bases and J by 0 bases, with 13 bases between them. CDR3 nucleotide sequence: TGCGCCAGCACGGGGGAAGTACCCTCCTACGAGCAGTACTTC. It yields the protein CASTGEVPSYEQYF.

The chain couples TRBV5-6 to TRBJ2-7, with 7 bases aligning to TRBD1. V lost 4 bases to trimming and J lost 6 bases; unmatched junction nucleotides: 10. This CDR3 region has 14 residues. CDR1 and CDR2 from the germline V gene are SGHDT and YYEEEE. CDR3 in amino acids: CASSRDRVLLEQYF. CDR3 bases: TGTGCCAGCAGCCGTGACAGGGTCCTGCTCGAGCAGTACTTC.

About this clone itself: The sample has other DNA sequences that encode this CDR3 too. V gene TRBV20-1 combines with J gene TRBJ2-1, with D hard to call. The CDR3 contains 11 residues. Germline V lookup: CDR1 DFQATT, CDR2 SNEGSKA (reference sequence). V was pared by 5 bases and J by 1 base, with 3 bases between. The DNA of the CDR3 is TGCAGTGCTGCATCCTACAATGAGCAGTTCTTC. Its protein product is CSAASYNEQFF.

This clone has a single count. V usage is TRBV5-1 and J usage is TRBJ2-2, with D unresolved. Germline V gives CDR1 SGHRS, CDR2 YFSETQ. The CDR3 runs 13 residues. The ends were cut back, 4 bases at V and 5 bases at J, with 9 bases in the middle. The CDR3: CASSPALTGELFF. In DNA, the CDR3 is TGCGCCAGCAGCCCGGCCTTAACCGGGGAGCTGTTTTTT. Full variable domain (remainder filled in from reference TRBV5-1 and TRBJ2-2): KAGVTQTPRYLIKTRGQQVTLSCSPISGHRSVSWYQQTPGQGLQFLFEYFSETQRNKGNFPGRFSGRQFSNSRSEMNVSTLELGDSALYLCASSPALTGELFFGEGSRLTVL.

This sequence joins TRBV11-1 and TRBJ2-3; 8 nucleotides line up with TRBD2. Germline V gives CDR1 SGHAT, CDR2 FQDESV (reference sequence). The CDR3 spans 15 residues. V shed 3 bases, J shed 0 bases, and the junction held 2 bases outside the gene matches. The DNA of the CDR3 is TGTGCCAGCAGCTTTGGCGGGGGGAGCACAGATACGCAGTATTTT. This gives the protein CASSFGGGSTDTQYF.

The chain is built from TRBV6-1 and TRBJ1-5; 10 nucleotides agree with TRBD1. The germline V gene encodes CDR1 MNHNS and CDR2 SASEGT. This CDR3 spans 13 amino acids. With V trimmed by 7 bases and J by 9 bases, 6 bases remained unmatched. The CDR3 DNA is TGTGCCAGCATTTCGGGACAGGGGCGGCCCCAGCATTTT. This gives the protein CASISGQGRPQHF.

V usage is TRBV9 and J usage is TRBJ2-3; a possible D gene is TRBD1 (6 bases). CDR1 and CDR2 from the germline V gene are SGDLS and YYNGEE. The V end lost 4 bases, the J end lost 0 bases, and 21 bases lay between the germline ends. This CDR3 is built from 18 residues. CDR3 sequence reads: CASSSQGWGPTSTDTQYF. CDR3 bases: TGTGCCAGCAGCTCCCAGGGTTGGGGGCCTACTAGCACAGATACGCAGTATTTT.

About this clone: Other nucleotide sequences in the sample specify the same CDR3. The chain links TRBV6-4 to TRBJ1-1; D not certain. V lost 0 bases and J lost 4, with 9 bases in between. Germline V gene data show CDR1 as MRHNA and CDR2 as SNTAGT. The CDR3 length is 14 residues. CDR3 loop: CASSDSSRGTEAFF. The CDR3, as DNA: TGTGCCAGCAGTGACTCGAGTCGGGGCACTGAAGCTTTCTTT.

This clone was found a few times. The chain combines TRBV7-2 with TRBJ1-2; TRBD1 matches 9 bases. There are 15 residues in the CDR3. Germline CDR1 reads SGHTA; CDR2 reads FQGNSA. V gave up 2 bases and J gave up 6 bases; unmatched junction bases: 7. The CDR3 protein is CASSLYGTGRDGYTF. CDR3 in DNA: TGTGCCAGCAGCTTATACGGGACAGGGAGAGATGGCTACACCTTC.

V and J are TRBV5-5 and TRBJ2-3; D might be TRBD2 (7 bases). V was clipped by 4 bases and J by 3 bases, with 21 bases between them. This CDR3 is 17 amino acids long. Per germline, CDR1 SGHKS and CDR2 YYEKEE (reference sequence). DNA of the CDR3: TGTGCCAGCAGCCGCCGGGGGGCGGACTACCTAACAGATACGCAGTATTTT. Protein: CASSRRGADYLTDTQYF.

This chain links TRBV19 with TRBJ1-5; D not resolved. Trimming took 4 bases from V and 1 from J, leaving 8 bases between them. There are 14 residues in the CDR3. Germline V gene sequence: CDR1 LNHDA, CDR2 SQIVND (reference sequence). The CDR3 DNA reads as TGTGCCAGTAGTACGGACCCAAGCAATCAGCCCCAGCATTTT. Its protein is CASSTDPSNQPQHF.

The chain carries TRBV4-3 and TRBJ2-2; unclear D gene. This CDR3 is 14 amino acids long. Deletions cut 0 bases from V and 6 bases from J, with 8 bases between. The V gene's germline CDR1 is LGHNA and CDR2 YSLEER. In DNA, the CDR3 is TGCGCCAGCAGCCAAGAGGTAGAACCCGGGGAGCTGTTTTTT. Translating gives CASSQEVEPGELFF.

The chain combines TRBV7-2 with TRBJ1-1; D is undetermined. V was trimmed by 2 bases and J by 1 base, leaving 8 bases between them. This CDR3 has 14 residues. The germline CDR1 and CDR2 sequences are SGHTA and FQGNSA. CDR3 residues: CASSLHGQNTEAFF. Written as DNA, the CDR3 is TGTGCCAGCAGCTTACACGGCCAGAACACTGAAGCTTTCTTT.